This is a list of T cell receptor beta chains from one sample in a study of T cell repertoires in cytomegalovirus infection. TCRdb re-called the reads through MiXCR, storing one row per CDR3 protein. The data hold 150,000 to 200,000 distinct CDR3 sequences, with roughly 9.8% observed a single time. Sequenced input: PBMCs. These receptor sequences come from a human donor in good health (CMV status not recorded). Some clones in this sample may be carry-over from other donors' samples. CDR3s include the opening cysteine and the closing phenylalanine or tryptophan. The D gene is left open where the match is weak. Size is omitted from some rows. Given values are once, few, many or a class for expanded clones.

j_gene	d_gene	abundance	v_gene	CDR3nt	CDR3aa
TRBJ1-2	-	-	TRBV20-1	TGCAGTGCTAGCCCCACGGGGGGCAGCTATGGCTACACCTTC	CSASPTGGSYGYTF
TRBJ2-7	-	few	TRBV2	TGTGCCAGCACGTCAGGGTTGCTGAGCTCCTACGAGCAGTACTTC	CASTSGLLSSYEQYF
TRBJ2-3	TRBD2	many	TRBV7-2	TGTGCCAGCAGCCCCGTGGGCGGGGGTACAGATACGCAGTATTTT	CASSPVGGGTDTQYF
TRBJ2-6	TRBD1	-	TRBV7-9	TGTGCCAGCAGCTCGACAGGGCACAGCTCTGGGGCCAACGTCCTGACTTTC	CASSSTGHSSGANVLTF
TRBJ1-5	-	-	TRBV28	TGTGCCAGCAGCTCCATGGGTCGTCAGCCCCAGCATTTT	CASSSMGRQPQHF
TRBJ2-3	-	many	TRBV7-9	TGTGCCAGCAGCTGGACTGCTTTCAGCACAGATACGCAGTATTTT	CASSWTAFSTDTQYF
TRBJ2-5	-	many	TRBV11-2	TGTGCCAGCAGCTTAGCCTCGGGACGCGAAGAGACCCAGTACTTC	CASSLASGREETQYF
TRBJ2-2	-	-	TRBV6-4	TGTGCCAGCAGTGACTCGAATCAGGGTCACGGGGAGCTGTTTTTT	CASSDSNQGHGELFF
TRBJ2-5	TRBD2	many	TRBV20-1	TGCAGTGCTAGACGCCCGGGACTAGGATTGGAGACCCAGTACTTC	CSARRPGLGLETQYF
TRBJ2-3	-	many	TRBV7-9	TGTGCCAGCAGCTTCCTAACAGGGAGTGGAGATACGCAGTATTTT	CASSFLTGSGDTQYF
TRBJ1-3	-	-	TRBV15	TGTGCCACCAGCAGAGATTCATCCCCCAGGGGCGTTGGGAAAAAGAACACCATATATTTT	CATSRDSSPRGVGKKNTIYF
TRBJ2-1	-	many	TRBV12-3/TRBV12-4	TGTGCCAGCAGTTTAGGTGGGGTCGATGAGCAGTTCTTC	CASSLGGVDEQFF
TRBJ2-1	TRBD2	many	TRBV7-2	TGTGCCAGCAGCTTTCTAGCGGGGGGGCCAGATGAGCAGTTCTTC	CASSFLAGGPDEQFF
TRBJ1-1	TRBD1	-	TRBV3-1	TGTGCCAGCAGCCAAGGACAGGGGGCTTTCGACACTGAAGCTTTCTTT	CASSQGQGAFDTEAFF
TRBJ2-1	-	many	TRBV7-2	TGTGCCAGCAGCTTAGCATATACCGGGATGGAGCAGTTCTTC	CASSLAYTGMEQFF
TRBJ2-5	-	-	TRBV28	TGTGCCAGCAGTTTATCAGGGGCGCGGGGGACCCAGTACTTC	CASSLSGARGTQYF
TRBJ2-3	-	many	TRBV14	TGTGCCAGCAGGGGGGACTTCAGCACAGATACGCAGTATTTT	CASRGDFSTDTQYF
TRBJ2-4	TRBD2	-	TRBV19	TGTGCCAGTACCTCCCCGACTAGCGGACTAGCCAAAAACATTCAGTACTTC	CASTSPTSGLAKNIQYF
TRBJ1-5	-	-	TRBV28	TGTGCCAGCAGTTTGGTTTCCGGGGATCAGCCCCAGCATTTT	CASSLVSGDQPQHF
TRBJ2-1	-	few	TRBV20-1	TGCAGTGCTCCCCCCCCGGGGGAATTTTATGAGCAGTTCTTC	CSAPPPGEFYEQFF
TRBJ1-1	-	many	TRBV12-3/TRBV12-4	TGTGCCAGCAGTCCGCGGGGACGGAAAGAGGATGAAGCTTTCTTT	CASSPRGRKEDEAFF
TRBJ1-5	-	many	TRBV7-9	TGTGCCAGCAGCCCATTGGACGGCAATCAGCCCCAGCATTTT	CASSPLDGNQPQHF
TRBJ2-3	-	many	TRBV4-1	TGCGCCAGCAGCCTCACCCCAGCGGGCACAGATACGCAGTATTTT	CASSLTPAGTDTQYF
TRBJ2-5	-	-	TRBV5-3	TGTGCCAGCAGCCCAGGACACCTCCAAGAGACCCAGTACTTC	CASSPGHLQETQYF
TRBJ2-6	TRBD2	few	TRBV6-6	TGTGCCTCCCGACTAGCGGGGACCTCTGGGGCCAACGTCCTGACTTTC	CASRLAGTSGANVLTF
TRBJ2-1	-	-	TRBV19	TGTGCCAGTAGTATGGAGGGAGGAGCCTACAATGAGCAGTTCTTC	CASSMEGGAYNEQFF
TRBJ1-1	-	many	TRBV7-2	TGTGCCAGCAGCTCCACAACATCTGGAAACACTGAAGCTTTCTTT	CASSSTTSGNTEAFF
TRBJ2-3	-	many	TRBV7-2	TGTGCCAGCAGCTTGGCAGGCGAGATGGGAATGGTCACAGATACGCAGTATTTT	CASSLAGEMGMVTDTQYF
TRBJ2-2	TRBD1	many	TRBV6-1	TGTGCCAGCAGTTTTGGACAGGGAGGGCTGTTTTTT	CASSFGQGGLFF
TRBJ2-1	-	many	TRBV7-2	TGTGCCAGCAGCCCCGCAGCGGGTTCGTACAATGAGCAGTTCTTC	CASSPAAGSYNEQFF
TRBJ2-5	-	-	TRBV19	TGTGCCAGTACCCCGACGGCCCAAGAGACCCAGTACTTC	CASTPTAQETQYF
TRBJ1-2	-	few	TRBV29-1	TGCAGCGTTGACAGGGATGGCTACACCTTC	CSVDRDGYTF
TRBJ2-1	TRBD1	few	TRBV4-3	TGCGCCAGCAGCCAAGGCCTTGGACAGGGGGACAATGAGCAGTTCTTC	CASSQGLGQGDNEQFF
TRBJ2-1	TRBD2	many	TRBV7-2	TGTGCCAGCAGTCGGGCCGGGACTAGATCTTTCGATGAGCAGTTCTTC	CASSRAGTRSFDEQFF
TRBJ1-2	-	few	TRBV29-1	TGCAGCGTCCGACCTGGAGACTCTAACTATGGCTACACCTTC	CSVRPGDSNYGYTF
TRBJ1-4	-	-	TRBV28	TGTGCCACCCTTAATGAAAAACTGTTTTTT	CATLNEKLFF
TRBJ1-6	-	-	TRBV14	TGTGCCAGCAGCCAAGGTGGCGGAAATAATTCACCCCTCCACTTT	CASSQGGGNNSPLHF
TRBJ2-1	-	-	TRBV29-1	TGCAGCGTTGCTCCCAGGGTTTCCTACAATGAGCAGTTCTTC	CSVAPRVSYNEQFF
TRBJ2-5	-	few	TRBV7-9	TGTGCCAGCAGCTTATTTGTCCAGGGCCCTGAGACCCAGTACTTC	CASSLFVQGPETQYF
TRBJ2-7	-	many	TRBV28	TGTGCCAGCAGTTTAGCCGGACTGCTAACCTACGAGCAGTACTTC	CASSLAGLLTYEQYF